This TCR beta chain was sequenced for a study of T cells after yellow fever vaccination. The CDR3 is 17 amino acids. Germline values: CDR1 SSHAT, CDR2 FNYEAQ (reference sequence). V lost 1 base and J lost 7; bases outside the gene matches: 10. For TCR, cDNA came from 5'RACE template switching, which added a universal primer site and UMIs. TCRdb processed the 5' RACE reads anew with MiXCR; each CDR3 protein has one entry. The repertoire holds 500,000 to 700,000 distinct CDR3 sequences, with roughly 21% as singletons. V is TRBV7-7 and J is TRBJ2-1; TRBD2 matches at 10 bases. The origin of this receptor is a young man who received the YFV17D yellow fever vaccine. The material sequenced was PBMCs, taken 15 days after the yellow fever booster vaccination. CDR3: CASSLGTSGSLGNEQFF. The CDR3 DNA is TGTGCCAGCAGCTTAGGGACTAGCGGCAGTCTGGGGAATGAGCAGTTCTTC.